The 11 T cell receptor beta chains presented below share a single source sample, sequenced in a study of identical twins. TCRdb fed the 5' RACE reads into MiXCR, producing one record per CDR3 protein. The data contain 640,000 or so distinct CDR3 sequences, roughly 6% of them singletons. The sequencing sample was made of naive T cells sorted from blood. These receptors all come from a man aged 18 to 30 in good health.

This clonotype was found many times. The genes are TRBV5-1 and TRBJ2-3; D remains unclear. V lost 0 bases, J lost 2 bases, and 7 bases lay in between. Per germline, CDR1 SGHRS and CDR2 YFSETQ. CDR3 size: 14 residues. DNA of the CDR3: TGCGCCAGCAGCTTGGCCACCGACACAGATACGCAGTATTTT. Translation: CASSLATDTDTQYF.

This clonotype was seen at least ten times. The V gene is TRBV9, the J gene TRBJ1-1; 8 bases line up with TRBD1. The V gene end was trimmed by 5 bases and the J gene end by 2 bases; junction bases not matched to a gene: 5. Germline V lookup: CDR1 SGDLS, CDR2 YYNGEE. This CDR3 region has 14 residues. The CDR3 here is CASRRTGPNTEAFF. CDR3 sequence (DNA): TGTGCCAGCAGGAGGACAGGGCCTAACACTGAAGCTTTCTTT.

This clonotype appeared a few times. The J gene is TRBJ1-2, the V gene TRBV6-1; maybe TRBD1 (5 bases). V was trimmed by 7 bases and J by 3 bases, leaving 15 bases between them. CDR3 length: 14 residues. CDR1 and CDR2 from the germline V gene are MNHNS and SASEGT. The CDR3 nucleotides read TGTGCCAGCACCTCATTAGGGGAGTACTATGGCTACACCTTC. Its protein is CASTSLGEYYGYTF.

This clonotype was seen repeatedly, ten times or more. V is TRBV20-1 and J is TRBJ2-7; 11 nucleotides align to TRBD2. The CDR3 totals 14 residues. Germline V gene data show CDR1 as DFQATT and CDR2 as SNEGSKA (reference sequence). V gave up 5 bases and J gave up 2 bases; unmatched junction bases: 5. The CDR3 nucleotides are TGCAGTGCTTATAGCGGGAGGGAGACCTACGAGCAGTACTTC. This encodes CSAYSGRETYEQYF.

This clonotype was seen only a few times. The chain uses TRBV6-1 and TRBJ2-1, with 12 bases matching TRBD2. With 5 bases clipped from V and 9 bases from J, the junction kept 14 bases outside the gene matches. The CDR3 has 17 amino acids. Germline assignment: CDR1 MNHNS and CDR2 SASEGT. The DNA for the CDR3 is TGTGCCAGCAGTCGGACCCCTTCTAGCGGGAGGGCCATTGAGCAGTTCTTC. It is translated as CASSRTPSSGRAIEQFF.

This chain joins TRBV7-2 and TRBJ2-7, with 7 bases that match TRBD1. Germline CDR1 reads SGHTA; CDR2 reads FQGNSA. This CDR3 has 15 amino acids. V shed 6 bases, J shed 0 bases, and the junction held 8 bases outside the gene matches. The DNA of the CDR3 is TGTGCCAGCAGTGGAGACAGGGCGAGCTCCTACGAGCAGTACTTC. Translated: CASSGDRASSYEQYF.

The genes are TRBV2 and TRBJ2-1, with D tentatively TRBD1 (6 bases). CDR1 is SNHLY and CDR2 is FYNNEI in the germline V gene. The V gene lost 9 bases and the J gene lost 5 bases, with 17 bases spanning the gap. CDR3 length: 14 residues. CDR3 coding DNA: TGTGCCAGTCTACAGGGCCCTACTGACAATGAGCAGTTCTTC. This encodes CASLQGPTDNEQFF.

This clonotype came up many times. The chain combines TRBV5-1 with TRBJ2-4; D gene ambiguous. Trimming pared 4 bases from V and 0 bases from J, leaving 20 bases between. The CDR3 runs to 18 residues. Per the germline V gene, CDR1 is SGHRS and CDR2 is YFSETQ. The CDR3, as DNA: TGCGCCAGCAGCCCTGGGCAGAGGACGGACCTAGCCAAAAACATTCAGTACTTC. Residues: CASSPGQRTDLAKNIQYF.

This clonotype was observed at least ten times. The rearrangement links TRBV20-1 to TRBJ1-1; the match to TRBD1 covers 7 bases. CDR1 and CDR2 from the germline V gene are DFQATT and SNEGSKA (reference sequence). The length of the CDR3 is 14 residues. V lost 3 bases, J lost 2 bases, and 6 bases stayed unmatched. The CDR3 nucleotides are TGCAGTGCTAGCGTAGGGGACAGTAACACTGAAGCTTTCTTT. It yields the protein CSASVGDSNTEAFF.

In this sample, this clonotype turned up a few times. This chain connects TRBV5-5 to TRBJ1-5, with a tentative D call TRBD1 (5 bases). This CDR3 comprises 15 residues. CDR1 is SGHKS, CDR2 YYEKEE, per germline (reference sequence). V lost 4 bases to trimming and J lost 0 bases, with 11 bases between them. The CDR3 coding sequence is TGTGCCAGCAGCCAGAGGGGTTATAGCAATCAGCCCCAGCATTTT. Translating it yields CASSQRGYSNQPQHF.

This clonotype occurred many times. The J gene is TRBJ2-3, the V gene TRBV7-2; no definite D call. V lost 5 bases, J lost 5 bases, and 11 bases lay in between. The germline gives CDR1 SGHTA, CDR2 FQGNSA. The CDR3 covers 13 residues. CDR3 in DNA: TGTGCCAGCAGCCCCCGCAGAGGAGATACGCAGTATTTT. Its translation is CASSPRRGDTQYF.